These 18 T cell receptor beta chains were all obtained from the same sample, sequenced in a study of blood T cell repertoires in COVID-19. The assay was immunoSEQ multiplex PCR, and TCRdb's table has in-frame clones only and misses some. The sample lists some 270,000 clones, 80% to 85% seen once, with 1.5% in the top ten. Sequenced sample: peripheral blood. Receptor source: a middle-aged woman who had recovered from COVID-19.

This chain uses TRBV11-2 with TRBJ1-5; TRBD1 matches at 10 bases. V was pared by 4 bases and J by 7 bases, with 4 bases of the junction left unmatched. Germline assignment: CDR1 SGHAT and CDR2 FQNNGV. CDR3 size: 14 residues. CDR3 sequence reads: CASSSGTGEQPQHF. CDR3 sequence (DNA): TGTGCCAGCAGCTCCGGGACAGGGGAACAGCCCCAGCATTTT.

The genes are TRBV3-1 (or the pseudogene TRBV3-2) and TRBJ2-6; TRBD1 aligns across 7 bases. CDR1 is LGHDT, CDR2 YNNKEL, per germline (reference sequence). CDR3 length: 16 amino acids. Germline trimming cut 1 base from V and 2 bases from J; bases unmatched to any gene: 2. The CDR3 DNA reads as TGTGCCAGCAGCCAAGGGCAGGGGGCTGGGGCCAACGTCCTGACTTTC. The encoded protein is CASSQGQGAGANVLTF.

This clone has just one count. The chain combines TRBV7-9 with TRBJ2-1; D gene uncertain. CDR3 length: 14 residues. CDR1 is SEHNR and CDR2 is FQNEAQ in the germline V gene (reference sequence). V lost 5 bases to trimming and J lost 8 bases, with 16 bases between them. CDR3 sequence (DNA): TGTGCCAGCAGCCTTCGAGGTCCCTCGCATGAGCAGTTCTTC. Translation gives CASSLRGPSHEQFF. Looking up the rest from reference TRBV7-9 and TRBJ2-1 gives the full variable domain: DTGVSQNPRHKITKRGQNVTFRCDPISEHNRLYWYRQTLGQGPEFLTYFQNEAQLEKSRLLSDRFSAERPKGSFSTLEIQRTEQGDSAMYLCASSLRGPSHEQFFGPGTRLTVL.

This clone was seen once. The chain recombines TRBV5-1 with TRBJ2-3; TRBD2 agrees at 9 bases. The CDR3 spans 15 residues. V gave up 6 bases and J gave up 0 bases; unmatched junction bases: 5. CDR1 SGHRS and CDR2 YFSETQ come from the germline V gene. CDR3 residues: CASTLSGGSTDTQYF. The CDR3 DNA sequence: TGCGCCAGCACCCTTAGCGGGGGCAGCACAGATACGCAGTATTTT.

The rearrangement links TRBV5-4 to TRBJ1-4; TRBD1 might be the D (5 bases). Germline CDR1 is SGHNT and CDR2 is YYREEE (reference sequence). The V gene lost 3 bases and the J gene lost 9 bases, with 15 bases spanning the gap. This CDR3 contains 14 residues. The chain's CDR3 is CASSSGRDGKKLFF. Here the CDR3 DNA reads TGTGCCAGCAGCTCTGGCAGGGATGGGAAAAAACTGTTTTTT.

J is TRBJ1-5 and V is TRBV2; 7 nucleotides match TRBD1. V lost 10 bases and J lost 3; bases outside the gene matches: 12. The length of the CDR3 is 15 residues. CDR1 is SNHLY and CDR2 is FYNNEI in the germline V gene. CDR3 sequence (DNA): TGTGCCACCCGGAGTCAGGGGGTAGACAATCAGCCCCAGCATTTT. It translates to CATRSQGVDNQPQHF.

This clone was seen once. This same CDR3 is encoded by further DNA sequences in the sample. The chain couples TRBV28 to TRBJ1-1, with D possibly being TRBD1 (6 bases). V dropped 5 bases and J dropped 0 bases, with 10 bases sitting between them. There are 14 residues in the CDR3. Germline loops: CDR1 MDHEN, CDR2 SYDVKM. CDR3 loop: CASSPGQLNTEAFF. CDR3 DNA: TGTGCCAGCAGTCCAGGACAGCTGAACACTGAAGCTTTCTTT.

V gene TRBV27 combines with J gene TRBJ2-7; D gene unclear. There are 14 residues in the CDR3. Trimming stripped 2 bases from V and 6 bases from J, with 14 bases between. Germline V gives CDR1 MNHEY, CDR2 SMNVEV (reference sequence). CDR3 amino acids: CASSLKGRPSEQYF. Written as DNA, the CDR3 is TGTGCCAGCAGTTTAAAAGGCAGGCCCTCCGAGCAGTACTTC.

The chain has TRBV24-1 and TRBJ2-3, with D perhaps TRBD1 (6 bases). This CDR3 region has 13 residues. V was cut by 7 bases and J by 3 bases, with 10 bases left in between. Germline lookup yields CDR1 KGHDR and CDR2 SFDVKD. In DNA form, the CDR3 reads TGTGCCACCAGAGACAGGACGACAGATACGCAGTATTTT. Translation: CATRDRTTDTQYF.

The V gene is TRBV2, the J gene TRBJ2-1; 7 nucleotides match TRBD1. In germline, CDR1 is SNHLY, CDR2 FYNNEI. J lost 9 bases, V lost 6 bases, and 14 bases had no gene match. The CDR3 is made up of 15 amino acids. CDR3 bases: TGTGCCAGCAGGAGGGTGGCGGGCACAGGGGTTGAGCAGTTCTTC. Amino acids: CASRRVAGTGVEQFF.

The rearrangement links TRBV2 to TRBJ1-2; 10 bases match TRBD1. The germline V gene has CDR1 SNHLY and CDR2 FYNNEI. V lost 11 bases and J lost 1; bases outside the gene matches: 10. The CDR3 sequence is 15 residues long. The CDR3 is CAFRDRGYFNYGYTF. As DNA, the CDR3 is TGTGCCTTCCGGGACAGGGGATACTTTAACTATGGCTACACCTTC.

The chain carries TRBV12-5 and TRBJ1-1; D perhaps matches TRBD1 (5 bases). Germline CDR1 reads LGHNT; CDR2 reads FRNRAP. The V and J ends lost 6 bases and 10 bases respectively, with 15 bases between them. The CDR3 runs 12 residues. CDR3 DNA: TGTGCTAGTGGCCGACAGACCGGGGGAGCTTTCTTT. This translates into CASGRQTGGAFF.

This clone came up a few times. This sequence joins TRBV6-6 and TRBJ1-2; D not certain. Germline assignment: CDR1 MNHNY and CDR2 SVGAGI (reference sequence). CDR3 size: 15 residues. Trimming left V 2 bases short and J 8 bases short, with 18 bases between. CDR3 in DNA: TGTGCCAGCAGTTACACCGACCTAGCCCCGCGGGGCTACACCTTC. This encodes CASSYTDLAPRGYTF.

The chain employs TRBV6-4 and TRBJ2-1, with 11 bases that match TRBD2. Looked up from germline, CDR1 is MRHNA and CDR2 is SNTAGT. The CDR3 has 16 residues. Trimming cost V 4 bases and J 0 bases; bases outside gene matches: 2. Written as DNA, the CDR3 is TGTGCCAGCAGTGTTCTAGCGGGGGGCTCCTACAATGAGCAGTTCTTC. Translation: CASSVLAGGSYNEQFF.

The chain joins TRBV5-1 to TRBJ2-2; D remains ambiguous. Germline V gene sequence: CDR1 SGHRS, CDR2 YFSETQ. The CDR3 covers 12 residues. V shed 2 bases and J shed 8 bases, with 7 bases lying between them. The CDR3 spells CASSFSSGELFF. CDR3 nucleotide sequence: TGCGCCAGCAGCTTTAGTTCGGGGGAGCTGTTTTTT.

This clone was detected only a few times. This chain links TRBV29-1 with TRBJ2-7; 12 bases match TRBD1. Germline CDR1 reads SQVTM; CDR2 reads ANQGSEA. This CDR3 is built from 13 residues. V was pared by 7 bases and J by 4 bases, with 5 bases of the junction left unmatched. CDR3 amino acids: CSAEGQGAYEQYF. Here the CDR3 DNA reads TGCAGCGCGGAGGGACAGGGGGCGTACGAGCAGTACTTC.

This chain joins TRBV5-1 and TRBJ2-3; D might be TRBD1 (6 bases). Trimming removed 2 bases at V and 3 bases at J, with 10 bases between. This CDR3 comprises 14 residues. Germline V CDR1 and CDR2: SGHRS, YFSETQ. CDR3 nucleotides: TGCGCCAGCAGCTTAAACACAGGGACAGATACGCAGTATTTT. Its translation is CASSLNTGTDTQYF.

This chain joins TRBV5-1 and TRBJ1-3, with 7 bases lining up with TRBD1. The trim removed 4 bases at V and 0 bases at J, leaving 4 bases unmatched. Germline CDR1 SGHRS, CDR2 YFSETQ. This CDR3 contains 15 residues. This CDR3 is CASSLGTDSGNTIYF. As DNA, the CDR3 is TGCGCCAGCAGCCTCGGGACAGACTCTGGAAACACCATATATTTT.